A single sample is the source of the 21 T cell receptor beta chains below, sequenced in a study of blood T cells in healthy people across ages. Combining a sample-barcoded 5' primer with a J-beta primer mix, a second PCR ran for roughly 7 to 12 cycles. TCRdb re-called the 5' RACE reads through MiXCR, storing one row per CDR3 protein. The sample lists 600,000 or so distinct CDR3 sequences, around 21% occurring once. The sample consisted of blood. The source is an older man in good health.

This clonotype was recorded a few times. The chain couples TRBV20-1 to TRBJ2-3, with TRBD2 identical over 14 bases. V was clipped by 0 bases and J by 6 bases; unmatched bases: 5. The CDR3 spans 16 residues. Germline lookup yields CDR1 DFQATT and CDR2 SNEGSKA (reference sequence). CDR3 bases: TGCAGTGCTAGAGATCCCCGGACTAGCGGGAGGGATACGCAGTATTTT. Its translation: CSARDPRTSGRDTQYF.

CDR3 coding DNA: TGCAGTGCTAACAACAGGATTACCTACGAGCAGTACTTC. It codes for CSANNRITYEQYF. The gene calls are TRBV20-1 and TRBJ2-7; possible D gene TRBD1, 5 bases. V lost 4 bases to trimming and J lost 2 bases, with 12 bases between them. Germline loops: CDR1 DFQATT, CDR2 SNEGSKA (reference sequence). The CDR3 is 13 residues long.

The V and J genes are TRBV20-1 and TRBJ2-7; D perhaps matches TRBD1 (6 bases). V lost 6 bases and J lost 5, with 32 bases in between. The CDR3 length is 18 residues. Germline V gene data show CDR1 as DFQATT and CDR2 as SNEGSKA (reference sequence). CDR3 sequence (DNA): TGCAGTGCACCCCCAGGGGACCCACCAAAATCGGGCTTACACGAGCAGTACTTC. The encoded protein is CSAPPGDPPKSGLHEQYF.

J is TRBJ1-2 and V is TRBV29-1, with D possibly matching TRBD1 (5 bases). The CDR3 covers 16 residues. V lost 3 bases and J lost 1, with 18 bases in between. Germline-derived CDR1 and CDR2 are SQVTM and ANQGSEA. CDR3 residues: CSVEDLKGSGNYGYTF. In DNA form, the CDR3 reads TGCAGCGTTGAGGATCTTAAGGGGAGCGGTAACTATGGCTACACCTTC.

This clonotype was recorded at least ten times. V and J are TRBV10-2 and TRBJ2-7, with unresolved D. The CDR3 consists of 14 residues. Trimming left V 1 base short and J 1 base short, with 8 bases between. From germline, CDR1 is WSHSY and CDR2 SAAADI. The CDR3 spells CASSEFGNSYEQYF. As DNA, the CDR3 is TGCGCCAGCAGTGAGTTTGGTAATTCCTACGAGCAGTACTTC.

The chain combines TRBV5-1 with TRBJ1-4; no clear D gene. V was cut by 1 base and J by 4 bases, with 11 bases left in between. Germline CDR1 and CDR2: SGHRS and YFSETQ. This CDR3 has 15 amino acids. CDR3 region: CASSLSGNNNEKLFF. As DNA, the CDR3 is TGCGCCAGCAGCTTGTCCGGGAATAATAATGAAAAACTGTTTTTT.

This clonotype has a count of ten or more. The CDR3 DNA follows: TGTGCCAGCAGTTACTCCCTACAGGGAGCGAACACCGGGGAGCTGTTTTTT. Translation gives CASSYSLQGANTGELFF. The rearrangement joins TRBV6-2 or TRBV6-3 to TRBJ2-2; possibly TRBD1 for D (6 bases). V lost 0 bases and J 0 bases, leaving 11 bases between the germline ends. The CDR3 has 17 residues. Germline V CDR1 and CDR2: MNHEY, SVGEGT.

This clonotype was recorded a few times. V gene TRBV27 combines with J gene TRBJ1-4; D uncertain. Germline V gene data show CDR1 as MNHEY and CDR2 as SMNVEV (reference sequence). This CDR3 comprises 15 residues. V was shortened by 1 base and J by 7 bases, with 13 bases between the two germline ends. The CDR3 DNA follows: TGTGCCAGCAGTTTATACGGGCCAGGTCGTGAAAAACTGTTTTTT. This encodes CASSLYGPGREKLFF.

The J gene is TRBJ2-5, the V gene TRBV29-1, with TRBD1 matching 8 bases. Germline V gene sequence: CDR1 SQVTM, CDR2 ANQGSEA. CDR3 length: 13 amino acids. V gave up 1 base and J gave up 4 bases; unmatched junction bases: 2. CDR3 loop: CSVEGQGRETQYF. The CDR3 nucleotides are TGCAGCGTTGAAGGACAGGGGCGAGAGACCCAGTACTTC.

The chain uses TRBV11-2 and TRBJ2-7; 9 positions match TRBD2. This CDR3 spans 14 amino acids. Trimming at V came to 9 bases and at J to 4 bases, leaving 10 bases not matched to a gene. Germline CDR1 and CDR2: SGHAT and FQNNGV. CDR3 protein: CASGTGTSSYEQYF. The CDR3 DNA reads TGTGCCAGTGGGACCGGGACTAGCTCTTACGAGCAGTACTTC.

As to this clonotype: A read error may explain this, as a much larger clone is one base away. This rearrangement joins TRBV5-1 to TRBJ2-1, with D unresolved. The V end lost 3 bases, the J end lost 6 bases, and 16 bases lay between the germline ends. Germline V gives CDR1 SGHRS, CDR2 YFSETQ. This CDR3 comprises 15 residues. The CDR3 DNA reads as TGCGCCAGCAGCTCCACCGGAGAACAATGCAATGAGCAGTTCTTC. Amino acids: CASSSTGEQCNEQFF.

The chain recombines TRBV7-2 with TRBJ2-3, with no clear D. This CDR3 has 12 residues. V lost 6 bases and J 6 bases, leaving 10 bases between the germline ends. CDR1 and CDR2 (germline): SGHTA, FQGNSA. The CDR3 loop reads CASRRTGDTQYF. CDR3 in DNA: TGTGCCAGCAGAAGGACCGGCGATACGCAGTATTTT.

This clonotype showed up just a few times. The chain recombines TRBV29-1 with TRBJ2-3, with 9 bases lining up with TRBD2. This CDR3 is 14 amino acids long. Trimming at V came to 4 bases and at J to 6 bases, leaving 8 bases not matched to a gene. Germline loops: CDR1 SQVTM, CDR2 ANQGSEA. The CDR3 nucleotides read TGCAGCGTTGTTCCTAGCGGGACCCAGGATACGCAGTATTTT. Its protein product is CSVVPSGTQDTQYF.

In this sample, this clonotype turned up a few times. Possible read error: a much larger clone is one base away. The chain recombines TRBV28 with TRBJ2-3, with 10 bases aligning to TRBD2. The germline gives CDR1 MDHEN, CDR2 SYDVKM. V lost 5 bases and J lost 1; bases outside the gene matches: 6. CDR3 size: 16 residues. CDR3 nucleotides: TGTGCCAGCAGTCAGGGACTAGCGAGAGGCACAGATACGCAGTATTTT. Translated, it gives CASSQGLARGTDTQYF. The variable domain in full, with the rest retrieved from reference TRBV28 and TRBJ2-3, is DVKVTQSSRYLVKRTGEKVFLECVQDMDHENMFWYRQDPGLGLRLIYFSYDVKMKEKGDIPEGYSVSREKKERFSLILESASTNQTSMYLCASSQGLARGTDTQYFGPGTRLTVL.

As to this clonotype: A much larger clonotype is one base distant, so this may be a read error. CDR3 sequence reads: CANSFGAPSIEQFF. CDR3 bases: TGTGCCAACAGTTTCGGGGCCCCGAGCATTGAGCAGTTCTTC. V gene TRBV28 combines with J gene TRBJ2-5; the D call may be TRBD1 or TRBD2 (5 bases each). The J call is in doubt because the DNA end fits TRBJ2-1 better. Germline V gene data show CDR1 as MDHEN and CDR2 as SYDVKM. The CDR3 runs 14 residues.

This sequence joins TRBV7-2 and TRBJ2-2, with D tentatively TRBD1 (7 bases). This CDR3 contains 15 residues. Trimming took off 5 bases at V and 6 bases at J, with 16 bases between the two ends. CDR1 is SGHTA and CDR2 is FQGNSA in the germline V gene. This chain's CDR3 is CASSPRDREAGELFF. The CDR3 coding sequence is TGTGCCAGCAGCCCGCGCGACAGGGAGGCCGGGGAGCTGTTTTTT.

This clonotype was observed a handful of times. The rearrangement joins TRBV20-1 to TRBJ2-5; D may be TRBD2 (6 bases). The J call may be faulty, since TRBJ2-1 better matches the DNA end. Germline lookup yields CDR1 DFQATT and CDR2 SNEGSKA (reference sequence). The CDR3 extends over 13 amino acids. The CDR3 DNA reads as TGCAGTGCTAGCCGGGACTCCCGCAATGAGCAGTTCTTC. It encodes CSASRDSRNEQFF.

The V call is TRBV19, the J call TRBJ2-2; D might be TRBD1 or TRBD2, each matching 5 bases. Trimming pared 4 bases from V and 8 bases from J, leaving 11 bases between. The CDR3 is made up of 13 amino acids. Germline V CDR1 and CDR2: LNHDA, SQIVND (reference sequence). CDR3 DNA sequence: TGTGCCAGTAGTACGACTTGGGGGGGGGAGCTGTTTTTT. Encoded protein: CASSTTWGGELFF.

The CDR3 protein is CSARDRGGIYEQYF. The CDR3 nucleotides are TGCAGTGCTAGAGATCGAGGGGGAATCTACGAGCAGTACTTC. The rearrangement uses TRBV20-1 and TRBJ2-1, with D perhaps TRBD1 (6 bases). The J call may be in error: the DNA end matches TRBJ2-7 better. Germline CDR1 reads DFQATT; CDR2 reads SNEGSKA (reference sequence). The CDR3 runs 14 residues.

The chain recombines TRBV24-1 with TRBJ2-5; 14 positions agree with TRBD2. Judging by the DNA end, TRBJ2-1 fits better; the J call may be wrong. The germline CDR1 and CDR2 sequences are KGHDR and SFDVKD. The CDR3 sequence is 18 residues long. The CDR3 coding sequence is TGTGCCACCAGTGAACCTCAGGGGACTAGCGGGAGATGGGATGAGCAGTTCTTC. Translated: CATSEPQGTSGRWDEQFF.

This sequence joins TRBV20-1 and TRBJ2-7; a possible D gene is TRBD1 (5 bases). Trimming stripped 3 bases from V and 4 bases from J, with 10 bases between. This CDR3 is built from 12 residues. CDR1 is DFQATT, CDR2 SNEGSKA, per germline (reference sequence). The CDR3: CSASVTDYEQYF. CDR3 bases: TGCAGTGCTAGCGTGACAGATTACGAGCAGTACTTC.